These T cell receptor beta chains were read from a single sample in a study of blood T cell repertoires in COVID-19. Some clones are missing from TCRdb's copy, which holds only in-frame ones; the method was immunoSEQ multiplex PCR. This table has 150,000 to 200,000 clones, 82% appearing once. The sample was PBMCs or T cells enriched from blood (not recorded which). These receptors were taken from a woman aged 55-70 years with acute COVID-19. Each CDR3 is given with its conserved first and last residue. A D gene is named only where the DNA matches it firmly. For some rows the clone size is stated as once, few or many, or as a class when expanded; others skip it.

CDR3 | DNA | J | D | V | size
CASSVRDRLDIQYF | TGTGCCAGCAGCGTGAGGGACAGGTTGGACATTCAGTACTTC | TRBJ2-4 | TRBD1 | TRBV9 | -
CASSFVGRVFF | TGTGCCAGCAGTTTCGTCGGGAGGGTGTTCTTC | TRBJ2-1 | TRBD2 | TRBV27 | -
CASSFGQGGGDTQYF | TGTGCCAGCAGCTTCGGGCAGGGCGGGGGAGATACGCAGTATTTT | TRBJ2-3 | TRBD2 | TRBV7-9 | few
CASSLDVTPKEQFF | TGTGCCAGCAGCTTGGACGTTACACCCAAGGAGCAGTTCTTC | TRBJ2-1 | - | TRBV5-4 | -
CASSIPERDGYTF | TGTGCCAGCAGCATTCCTGAGAGGGATGGCTACACCTTC | TRBJ1-2 | - | TRBV5-4 | -
CASSYWDSAYGYTF | TGTGCCAGCAGTTACTGGGACAGCGCATACGGCTACACCTTC | TRBJ1-2 | TRBD1 | TRBV28 | -
CASSLSQVNSPLHF | TGCGCCAGCAGCTTAAGCCAGGTCAATTCACCCCTCCACTTT | TRBJ1-6 | - | TRBV5-1 | many
CASSDSDSNQPQHF | TGTGCCAGCAGCGACTCAGATAGCAATCAGCCCCAGCATTTT | TRBJ1-5 | - | TRBV5-4 | many
CASSQDAGSFSYEQYF | TGTGCCAGCAGCCAAGATGCGGGGAGCTTCTCCTACGAGCAGTACTTC | TRBJ2-7 | - | TRBV3-1/TRBV3-2 | -
CASSSQWETQYF | TGTGCCAGCAGCTCTCAGTGGGAGACCCAGTACTTC | TRBJ2-5 | - | TRBV11-2 | once
CASSSLGGAGDTQYF | TGTGCCAGCAGCTCTTTAGGGGGGGCGGGAGATACGCAGTATTTT | TRBJ2-3 | - | TRBV11-2 | -
CASFPGTGGSSGANVLTF | TGTGCCAGCTTCCCGGGTACAGGGGGAAGCTCTGGGGCCAACGTCCTGACTTTC | TRBJ2-6 | TRBD1 | TRBV28 | -
CASSRRNTEAFF | TGTGCCAGCAGCCGGAGAAACACTGAAGCTTTCTTT | TRBJ1-1 | - | TRBV12-3/TRBV12-4 | -
CASSLIQMANYGYTF | TGTGCCAGCAGTTTAATCCAGATGGCTAACTATGGCTACACCTTC | TRBJ1-2 | - | TRBV28 | -
CASSYSIRAYGYTF | TGTGCCAGCAGTTACTCGATCCGCGCCTATGGCTACACCTTC | TRBJ1-2 | - | TRBV6-5 | few
CASSESIGGSLPDTQYF | TGCGCCAGCAGTGAGTCGATTGGCGGGAGTTTGCCAGATACGCAGTATTTT | TRBJ2-3 | TRBD2 | TRBV10-1 | -
CASSETGGLSGNYGYTF | TGTGCCAGCAGTGAAACGGGGGGCCTAAGCGGTAACTATGGCTACACCTTC | TRBJ1-2 | - | TRBV6-1 | -
CASSQTAYRDPSGNTIYF | TGCGCCAGCAGCCAGACCGCCTACAGGGACCCCTCTGGAAACACCATATATTTT | TRBJ1-3 | - | TRBV4-3 | once
CASSFSVGNNSPLHF | TGTGCCAGCAGCTTTAGCGTCGGGAATAATTCACCCCTCCACTTT | TRBJ1-6 | - | TRBV7-8 | -
CASSLDRQGSINSPLHF | TGCGCCAGCAGCTTGGATAGACAGGGCTCCATAAATTCACCCCTCCACTTT | TRBJ1-6 | TRBD1 | TRBV5-1 | -
CASSSRLQETQYF | TGTGCCAGCAGCTCAAGACTTCAAGAGACCCAGTACTTC | TRBJ2-5 | - | TRBV28 | once
CASSQRQGKNNEQFF | TGTGCCAGCAGCCAACGACAGGGGAAGAACAATGAGCAGTTCTTC | TRBJ2-1 | TRBD1 | TRBV3-1/TRBV3-2 | once
CASSATGREAFF | TGTGCCAGCAGCGCGACAGGGCGTGAAGCTTTCTTT | TRBJ1-1 | TRBD1 | TRBV2 | -
CASSYSHSYEQYF | TGTGCCAGCAGTTACTCTCATTCCTACGAGCAGTACTTC | TRBJ2-7 | - | TRBV6-2/TRBV6-3 | -
CASSPLAGGYRANYGYTF | TGTGCCAGTAGTCCCCTAGCAGGGGGGTATCGGGCTAACTATGGCTACACCTTC | TRBJ1-2 | TRBD1 | TRBV19 | -
CASSVVGSGELFF | TGTGCCAGCAGCGTAGTGGGCTCCGGGGAGCTGTTTTTT | TRBJ2-2 | - | TRBV9 | -
CASSLRDSPRVYEQYF | TGTGCCAGCAGTTTACGGGACTCCCCCAGGGTCTACGAGCAGTACTTC | TRBJ2-7 | - | TRBV27 | few
CASSAWGQGGKLFF | TGTGCCAGCAGCGCATGGGGACAGGGAGGAAAACTGTTTTTT | TRBJ1-4 | TRBD1 | TRBV5-4 | -
CASSVGLAGPQFF | TGTGCCAGCAGTGTAGGACTAGCGGGGCCGCAGTTCTTC | TRBJ2-1 | TRBD2 | TRBV6-4 | -
CASSMDRVPLNEQFF | TGCGCCAGCAGCATGGACAGGGTGCCGCTCAATGAGCAGTTCTTC | TRBJ2-1 | TRBD1 | TRBV5-1 | -
CASQTLAAYEQYF | TGTGCCAGTCAAACCTTAGCGGCCTACGAGCAGTACTTC | TRBJ2-7 | - | TRBV6-5 | -
CAIRRWTGKSGNTIYF | TGTGCCATCAGGAGGTGGACAGGGAAGTCTGGAAACACCATATATTTT | TRBJ1-3 | TRBD1 | TRBV10-3 | -
CASSPRVSGELFF | TGTGCCAGCAGCCCCAGGGTATCCGGGGAGCTGTTTTTT | TRBJ2-2 | - | TRBV7-8 | -
CASRLYAGIQPQHF | TGTGCAAGTCGCTTATATGCAGGGATTCAGCCCCAGCATTTT | TRBJ1-5 | - | TRBV12-2 | -
CATSLGQDTGELFF | TGTGCCACCAGTCTCGGACAGGACACCGGGGAGCTGTTTTTT | TRBJ2-2 | TRBD1 | TRBV24-1 | -
CATSRLTGGRRDTQYF | TGTGCCACCAGCAGGTTAACAGGGGGGAGACGAGATACGCAGTATTTT | TRBJ2-3 | TRBD1 | TRBV15 | -
CASSPGQGDGYTF | TGTGCCAGCAGCCCCGGACAGGGGGATGGCTACACCTTC | TRBJ1-2 | TRBD1 | TRBV3-1/TRBV3-2 | -
CASSYSVQDGYTF | TGTGCCAGCAGTTACTCGGTGCAGGATGGCTACACCTTC | TRBJ1-2 | - | TRBV6-2/TRBV6-3 | -
CASSESRAGGGGQPQHF | TGTGCCAGCAGTGAATCCCGCGCAGGGGGAGGCGGACAGCCCCAGCATTTT | TRBJ1-5 | TRBD1 | TRBV2 | -
CASNNAAGGVEQYF | TGTGCCAGTAATAATGCGGCAGGGGGCGTCGAGCAGTACTTC | TRBJ2-7 | TRBD1 | TRBV19 | -
CASSRTVGDNSPLHF | TGTGCCAGCAGTCGGACAGTTGGGGATAATTCACCCCTCCACTTT | TRBJ1-6 | - | TRBV3-1/TRBV3-2 | few
CASSLASGGRYGYTF | TGTGCCAGCAGCTTGGCTTCTGGGGGCCGTTATGGCTACACCTTC | TRBJ1-2 | - | TRBV5-6 | once
CASSYTGLNTEAFF | TGTGCCAGTAGTTATACAGGACTGAACACTGAAGCTTTCTTT | TRBJ1-1 | - | TRBV19 | -
CSAAPGEPQHF | TGCAGTGCTGCCCCGGGGGAGCCCCAGCATTTT | TRBJ1-5 | - | TRBV20-1 | once
CASSLVAGVSTDTQYF | TGTGCCAGCAGCTTAGTGGCGGGGGTTAGCACAGATACGCAGTATTTT | TRBJ2-3 | TRBD2 | TRBV7-2 | -
CASSLSGDTQYF | TGTGCCAGCAGCTTGTCAGGAGATACGCAGTATTTT | TRBJ2-3 | - | TRBV11-3 | once
CAISESTRLNQPQHF | TGTGCCATCAGTGAGTCGACCAGGTTAAATCAGCCCCAGCATTTT | TRBJ1-5 | - | TRBV10-3 | once
CASSPVAGANTEAFF | TGCGCCAGCAGCCCGGTGGCAGGGGCGAACACTGAAGCTTTCTTT | TRBJ1-1 | - | TRBV5-1 | once
CAAGQGLSQPQHF | TGTGCTGCGGGGCAGGGCTTAAGTCAGCCCCAGCATTTT | TRBJ1-5 | - | TRBV12-3/TRBV12-4 | -
CASSPQLSEAFF | TGTGCCAGCAGCCCCCAACTCTCTGAAGCTTTCTTT | TRBJ1-1 | - | TRBV7-8 | -
CASSYDPASGGPGQFF | TGTGCCAGCAGTTACGATCCGGCTAGCGGGGGCCCCGGGCAGTTCTTC | TRBJ2-1 | TRBD2 | TRBV6-2/TRBV6-3 | -
CASSVATGMGTEAFF | TGTGCCAGCAGCGTAGCTACGGGGATGGGCACTGAAGCTTTCTTT | TRBJ1-1 | - | TRBV9 | -
CATYSSTSEQYF | TGCGCCACCTACTCTTCCACGTCCGAGCAGTACTTC | TRBJ2-7 | - | TRBV10-2 | -
CASSPETGGNSPLHF | TGTGCCAGCTCACCCGAGACAGGGGGGAATTCACCCCTCCACTTT | TRBJ1-6 | TRBD1 | TRBV18 | -
CASSGQINQPQHF | TGCGCCAGCAGTGGCCAGATCAATCAGCCCCAGCATTTT | TRBJ1-5 | - | TRBV10-1 | -
CASSLVSGRDIQYF | TGTGCCAGCAGCTTAGTTAGCGGGAGAGACATTCAGTACTTC | TRBJ2-4 | TRBD2 | TRBV7-9 | once
CASSEFGGPRTRVGDTQYF | TGTGCCAGCAGTGAATTCGGCGGGCCCCGAACCCGGGTGGGAGATACGCAGTATTTT | TRBJ2-3 | - | TRBV2 | -
CASSPPQGPTGELFF | TGTGCCAGCAGCCCCCCCCAGGGTCCCACCGGGGAGCTGTTTTTT | TRBJ2-2 | - | TRBV11-2 | -
CASSPREGDLFYGYTF | TGTGCCAGTAGTCCCAGGGAAGGGGATCTCTTCTATGGCTACACCTTC | TRBJ1-2 | - | TRBV19 | -